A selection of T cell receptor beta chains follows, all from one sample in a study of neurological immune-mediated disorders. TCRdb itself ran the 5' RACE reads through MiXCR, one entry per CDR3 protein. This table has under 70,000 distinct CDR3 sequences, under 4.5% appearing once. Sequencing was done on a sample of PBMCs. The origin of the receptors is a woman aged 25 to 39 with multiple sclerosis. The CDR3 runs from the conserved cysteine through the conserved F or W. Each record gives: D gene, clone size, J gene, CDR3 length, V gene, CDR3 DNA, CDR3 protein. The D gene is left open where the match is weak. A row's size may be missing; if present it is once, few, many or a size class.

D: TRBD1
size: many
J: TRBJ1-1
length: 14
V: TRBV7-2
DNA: TGTGCCAGCAGCATGCCAGGGGGAAACACTGAAGCTTTCTTT
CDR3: CASSMPGGNTEAFF

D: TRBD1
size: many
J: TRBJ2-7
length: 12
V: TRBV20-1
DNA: TGCAGTGCGGGACAGGGGGAGAGCGAGCAGTACTTC
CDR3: CSAGQGESEQYF

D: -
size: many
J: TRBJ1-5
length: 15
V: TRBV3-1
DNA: TGTGCCAGCAGCCAAGCACCAGGGGCTTATCAGCCCCAGCATTTT
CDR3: CASSQAPGAYQPQHF

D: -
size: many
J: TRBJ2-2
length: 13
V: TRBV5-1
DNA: TGCGCCAGCAGCTTGGCTGGCACCGGGGAGCTGTTTTTT
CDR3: CASSLAGTGELFF

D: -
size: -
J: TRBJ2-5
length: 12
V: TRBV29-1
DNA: TGCAGCGTTGACGAAAGGGGTCAGACCCAGTACTTC
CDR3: CSVDERGQTQYF

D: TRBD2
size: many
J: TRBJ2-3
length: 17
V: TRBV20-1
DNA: TGCAGTGCTCCCACCGAGGGAGGGTGGAGGTACACAGATACGCAGTATTTT
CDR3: CSAPTEGGWRYTDTQYF

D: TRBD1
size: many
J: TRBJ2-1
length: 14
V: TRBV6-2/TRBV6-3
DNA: TGTGCCAGCAGTTATGTACGGGACAGCAATGAGCAGTTCTTC
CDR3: CASSYVRDSNEQFF

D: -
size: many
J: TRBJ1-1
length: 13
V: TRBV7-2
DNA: TGTGCCAGCAGCTTGAACACCAAGTGGGAAGCTTTCTTT
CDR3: CASSLNTKWEAFF

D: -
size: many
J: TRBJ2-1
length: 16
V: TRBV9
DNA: TGTGCCAGCAGCCCCGACGGGAGTGGGGTTTACAATGAGCAGTTCTTC
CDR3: CASSPDGSGVYNEQFF

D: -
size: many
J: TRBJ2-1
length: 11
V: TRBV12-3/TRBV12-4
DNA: TGTGCCAGCAGTCCAGGGTATGAGCAGTTCTTC
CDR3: CASSPGYEQFF

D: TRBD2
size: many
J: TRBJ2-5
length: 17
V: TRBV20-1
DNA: TGCAGTGCTAGAGGACCTAGCGGGAGGGAACTTCAGGAGACCCAGTACTTC
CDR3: CSARGPSGRELQETQYF

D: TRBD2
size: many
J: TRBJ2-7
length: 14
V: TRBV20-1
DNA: TGCAGTGCCGTTCTAGCGGGCCTATCCTACGAGCAGTACTTC
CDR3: CSAVLAGLSYEQYF

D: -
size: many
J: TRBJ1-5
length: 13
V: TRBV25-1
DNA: TGTGCCAGCAGTGCTTCTATAAATCAGCCCCAGCATTTT
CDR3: CASSASINQPQHF

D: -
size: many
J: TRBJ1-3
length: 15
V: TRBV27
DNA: TGTGCCAGCAGTTTAGGGACGGACTCTGGAAACACCATATATTTT
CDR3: CASSLGTDSGNTIYF

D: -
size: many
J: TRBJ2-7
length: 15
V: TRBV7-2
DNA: TGTGCCAGCAGCAAACCCGGGGGCTTAGTGGACGAGCAGTACTTC
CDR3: CASSKPGGLVDEQYF

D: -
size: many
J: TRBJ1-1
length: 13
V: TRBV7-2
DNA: TGTGCCACCAGGTGGGGGGGGAACACTGAAGCTTTCTTT
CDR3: CATRWGGNTEAFF

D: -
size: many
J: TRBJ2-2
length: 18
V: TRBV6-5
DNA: TGTGCCAGCAGTTACTCTGCGTATGGGGGGCCGAACACCGGGGAGCTGTTTTTT
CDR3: CASSYSAYGGPNTGELFF

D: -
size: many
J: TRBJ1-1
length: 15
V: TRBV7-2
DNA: TGTGCCAGCAGCTTAAGGGCCTCAGGTAACACTGAAGCTTTCTTT
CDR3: CASSLRASGNTEAFF

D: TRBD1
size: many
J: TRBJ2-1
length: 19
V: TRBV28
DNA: TGTGCCAGCTCCAAGGAAAGGACAGGGGGCACCATAACCTACAATGAGCAGTTCTTC
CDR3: CASSKERTGGTITYNEQFF

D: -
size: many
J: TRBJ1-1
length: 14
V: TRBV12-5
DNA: TGTGCTAGTGGGGGGGAAGGGGTAAATGGAGAAGCTTTCTTT
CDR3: CASGGEGVNGEAFF

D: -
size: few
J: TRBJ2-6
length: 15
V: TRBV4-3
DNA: TGCGCCAGCAGCCAAGATCATGGAGGGGCCAAAGTCCTGACTTTC
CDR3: CASSQDHGGAKVLTF

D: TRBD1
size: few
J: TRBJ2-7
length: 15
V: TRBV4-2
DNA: TGTGCCAGCAGCCAAGCTCAGGGGGCTGCATACGAGCAGTACTTC
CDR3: CASSQAQGAAYEQYF

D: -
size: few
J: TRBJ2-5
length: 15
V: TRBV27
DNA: TGTGCCAGCACCCCGACAGGAATGTTCCAAGAGACCCAGTACTTC
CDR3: CASTPTGMFQETQYF

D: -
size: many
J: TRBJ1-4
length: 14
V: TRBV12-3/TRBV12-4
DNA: TGTGCCAGCAGTCTTCGGGACACCAGGGGAAAACTGTTTTTT
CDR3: CASSLRDTRGKLFF